Below, 10 T cell receptor beta chains from the same sample are listed, as sequenced in a study of blood T cells in healthy people across ages. With a J-beta primer mix and a sample-barcoded 5' primer, a second PCR ran 7 to 11 cycles. TCRdb reanalysed the 5' RACE reads using MiXCR and keeps one entry per CDR3 protein. The repertoire has approximately 780,000 distinct CDR3 sequences, roughly 25% of them found once; the top ten carry about 2.9%. These data were likewise used in another study, on T cells of mothers and their children.

The sample comprised blood. The receptor source for this set is a boy younger than 18 in good health.

This clonotype was seen more than once but under ten times. This rearrangement joins TRBV15 to TRBJ2-5; no clear D gene. V lost 0 bases, J lost 5 bases, and 7 bases lay in between. The CDR3 contains 13 residues. Per germline, CDR1 LNHNV and CDR2 YYDKDF (reference sequence). This CDR3 is CATSRDQAETQYF. The DNA for the CDR3 is TGTGCCACCAGCAGAGATCAGGCGGAGACCCAGTACTTC.

This chain connects TRBV15 to TRBJ2-5, with 8 bases that match TRBD1. This CDR3 region has 14 residues. Germline V gene sequence: CDR1 LNHNV, CDR2 YYDKDF (reference sequence). Trimming took 5 bases from V and 5 from J; bases not matched to a gene: 7. CDR3 DNA: TGTGCCACCAGCTCTCCAGGGGGCAGGGAGACCCAGTACTTC. Residues: CATSSPGGRETQYF.

With regard to this clonotype: At one end the junction does not follow the germline gene, possibly because of a read error. This sequence joins TRBV7-6 and TRBJ2-5, with D possibly TRBD2 on 5 matching bases. Germline CDR1 reads SGHVS; CDR2 reads FNYEAQ. The CDR3 consists of 12 residues. The CDR3 bases are TGTGCCAGCAACTTAGAGGGAGAGACCCAGTACTTC. Translating it yields CASNLEGETQYF.

The chain carries TRBV5-1 and TRBJ1-4; 7 nucleotides match TRBD1. J gave up 0 bases and V 3 bases, and 5 bases lay outside the gene matches. The CDR3 loop spans 16 amino acids. Looked up from germline, CDR1 is SGHRS and CDR2 is YFSETQ. The CDR3 is CASSSDRAATNEKLFF. The CDR3 DNA reads as TGCGCCAGCAGCTCTGACAGGGCCGCAACTAATGAAAAACTGTTTTTT.

The chain links TRBV6-6 to TRBJ1-2; D possibly corresponds to TRBD1 (5 bases). The germline CDR1 and CDR2 sequences are MNHNY and SVGAGI (reference sequence). The CDR3 length is 12 residues. Trimming removed 2 bases at V and 7 bases at J, with 8 bases between. CDR3 in amino acids: CASSYGGSGYTF. CDR3 in DNA: TGTGCCAGCAGTTACGGGGGGAGTGGCTACACCTTC.

The chain is built from TRBV4-1 and TRBJ1-4; TRBD1 matches 9 bases. The CDR3 consists of 16 residues. The germline gives CDR1 MGHRA, CDR2 YSYEKL. V shed 2 bases and J 5 bases; nucleotides not matched to a gene: 6. CDR3 DNA: TGCGCCAGCAGCCAACAGCCGGGACAGGGAAATGAAAAACTGTTTTTT. It is translated as CASSQQPGQGNEKLFF.

The rearrangement joins TRBV10-3 to TRBJ2-1, with D maybe TRBD2 (6 bases). This CDR3 is 13 amino acids long. Germline CDR1 is ENHRY and CDR2 is SYGVKD. V lost 6 bases, J lost 5 bases, and 11 bases lay in between. In DNA form, the CDR3 reads TGTGCCATCAGACAGAGGGAGGACAATGAGCAGTTCTTC. It translates to CAIRQREDNEQFF.

This rearrangement joins TRBV6-1 to TRBJ2-2; tentatively, D is TRBD1 (5 bases). CDR3 length: 15 amino acids. Germline lookup yields CDR1 MNHNS and CDR2 SASEGT. V was cut by 2 bases and J by 4 bases, with 11 bases left in between. Here the CDR3 reads CASSEWGRSTGELFF. The CDR3 DNA reads TGTGCCAGCAGTGAATGGGGCAGAAGCACCGGGGAGCTGTTTTTT.

The rearrangement uses TRBV6-5 and TRBJ2-7; D gene unclear. V lost 7 bases and J 6 bases, leaving 13 bases between the germline ends. This CDR3 has 12 residues. Germline V gene sequence: CDR1 MNHEY, CDR2 SVGAGI. CDR3 in DNA: TGTGCCAGCAATACTCAGGACGCCGAGCAGTACTTC. This codes for CASNTQDAEQYF.

This chain links TRBV3-1 with TRBJ2-5; D gene uncertain. CDR1 is LGHDT and CDR2 is YNNKEL in the germline V gene (reference sequence). Trimming stripped 1 base from V and 3 bases from J, with 6 bases between. The CDR3 is 13 residues long. CDR3 sequence: CASSQGTKETQYF. CDR3 DNA: TGTGCCAGCAGCCAAGGGACGAAAGAGACCCAGTACTTC.